This T cell receptor beta chain originates from a study of blood T cell repertoires in COVID-19 (dated by TCRdb to 2020 to 2021). Broadly, across the study: Collaborator samples came from the United States, Italy and Spain and covered acute and convalescent phases of COVID-19. The material from the prospective study consisted of cDNA or gDNA derived from T cells, B-cell-depleted T cells, or PBMCs. Subjects who had been exposed to COVID-19, were actively infected with it, or had recovered from it provided the deeply sampled blood TCRbeta repertoires that made up the dataset. The repertoires were released in a freely available public database meant as a resource for research on the immune response to SARS-CoV-2. Samples came from the ongoing ImmuneRACE study (first 160 participants) plus 1,254 subjects from 6 global collaborators. A de-identified subject ID, COVID-19 status, age in years and sex were almost always included in the sample metadata. HLA class I and class II types, where available, came from metadata supplied by the sample provider rather than from assay-based typing. What the research found in general, with its limitations: The quantity of clinical and demographic metadata differed by source and by participant and was supplied without curation.

TCRbeta CDR3 regions were amplified from genomic DNA by means of the immunoSEQ Assay, a bias-controlled multiplex PCR. In the authors' own workflow: Nucleated cell counts per sample were estimated from amplification of reference gene primers within the assay. To quantify the absolute abundance of each unique TCRbeta CDR3 rearrangement, sequence reads were collapsed and filtered. For each sample, productive Simpson clonality was calculated as the square root of Simpson's diversity index over productive rearrangements. TCRdb provides this immuneACCESS table in a form limited to in-frame rearrangements. Some clones are lacking; in checked studies, under half of them reflect an unresolved V gene, and why the rest are absent is not known. D and trimming come from the DNA, and the V and J calls and clone size come from that table. In this sample the table shows 78,000 or so clones, roughly 89% of which occur a single time. Approximately 6.4% of the sample rests with the top ten.

Whole blood was collected in K2EDTA tubes by collaborating institutions according to the institutions' own protocols. For TCRbeta analysis, collaborators shipped samples in one of three forms: frozen whole blood, isolated PBMCs, or DNA extracted from either of those sample types. CDR3 length: 14 amino acids, cysteine to phenylalanine. The retained sequence is limited to the CDR3, 42 bases, with the frame set at the first base. The CDR1 and CDR2 encoded by the germline V gene (reference sequence) are SGHKS and YYEKEE. Deletion took 1 base off V and 3 bases off J, with a span of 10 bases between the germline ends. About this clone: Its recognized antigen is unknown. Per-nucleotide qualities are absent, and no much larger clonotype sits a single base away.

Specimen: peripheral blood. Rearrangement joined TRBV5-5 to TRBJ1-2, and possibly TRBD1, on 6 matching bases. The sequence derives from a woman aged 45 to 65 with acute or convalescent COVID-19. CDR3 reads: CASSLPQGDYGYTF. Read as DNA, the sequence is TGTGCCAGCAGCTTGCCACAGGGCGACTATGGCTACACCTTC.